Each of the 27 T cell receptor beta chains below was sequenced from the same sample in a study of Siglec-9 on CD8 T cells in melanoma. Clones were read by immunoSEQ multiplex PCR, and TCRdb kept only the in-frame ones, dropping some. The sample holds about 36,000 clones; roughly 80% are singletons and the top ten take under 2%. The specimen sequenced was Siglec-9- CD8+ T cells sorted from blood. The receptors derive from a human donor in good health.

This chain uses TRBV10-3 with TRBJ2-7; 9 bases are a match to TRBD1. CDR1 is ENHRY and CDR2 is SYGVKD in the germline V gene. The CDR3 is 15 residues long. V trimming: 2 bases; J trimming: 3 bases; junction bases outside the gene matches: 5. Written as DNA, the CDR3 is TGTGCCATCAGTGAGCGGGGGGACAGGGTCTACGAGCAGTACTTC. Translated: CAISERGDRVYEQYF.

V gene TRBV18 combines with J gene TRBJ2-5; 10 bases match TRBD1. The germline CDR1 and CDR2 sequences are KGHSH and LQKENI. This CDR3 has 16 amino acids. The J segment lost 3 bases and the V segment lost 2 bases, leaving 6 bases of the junction unmatched. CDR3 coding DNA: TGTGCCAGCTCACCAGGGGGACAGGGGAGCAAAGAGACCCAGTACTTC. It encodes CASSPGGQGSKETQYF.

The chain employs TRBV15 and TRBJ2-5; 10 nucleotides agree with TRBD1. This CDR3 is 13 amino acids long. V lost 6 bases to trimming and J lost 4 bases; unmatched junction nucleotides: 2. Germline assignment: CDR1 LNHNV and CDR2 YYDKDF (reference sequence). The CDR3, as DNA: TGTGCCACCAGGGACAGGGGGGCAGAGACCCAGTACTTC. It codes for CATRDRGAETQYF. The variable domain in full, completed from reference TRBV15 and TRBJ2-5, reads DAMVIQNPRYQVTQFGKPVTLSCSQTLNHNVMYWYQQKSSQAPKLLFHYYDKDFNNEADTPDNFQSRRPNTSFCFLDIRSPGLGDTAMYLCATRDRGAETQYFGPGTRLLVL.

This clone was counted once. This sequence joins TRBV5-6 and TRBJ2-2; 9 nucleotides line up with TRBD2. This CDR3 spans 16 amino acids. Germline V gives CDR1 SGHDT, CDR2 YYEEEE. With V trimmed by 3 bases and J by 5 bases, 8 bases remained unmatched. CDR3 coding DNA: TGTGCCAGCAGCTCTAAAGCGGGAGGCGGTACCGGGGAGCTGTTTTTT. It specifies CASSSKAGGGTGELFF.

The rearrangement joins TRBV5-1 to TRBJ1-2; a possible D gene is TRBD1 (6 bases). The CDR3 covers 15 residues. Between the trimmed V and J ends, which lost 3 bases and 8 bases, there was a span of 20 bases. Germline V CDR1 and CDR2: SGHRS, YFSETQ. The CDR3 sequence is CASSSYRDVGRGYTF. The DNA of the CDR3 is TGCGCCAGCAGCTCATACAGGGACGTCGGTCGGGGCTACACCTTC.

The rearrangement joins TRBV5-1 to TRBJ2-7; perhaps TRBD1 as D (6 bases). Trimming removed 4 bases at V and 3 bases at J, with 14 bases between. The CDR3 runs to 14 residues. From germline, CDR1 is SGHRS and CDR2 YFSETQ. The chain's CDR3 is CASSPYGGLYEQYF. The DNA of the CDR3 is TGCGCCAGCAGCCCGTATGGGGGCCTCTACGAGCAGTACTTC.

The gene calls are TRBV19 and TRBJ2-7; 13 bases line up with TRBD2. J gave up 5 bases and V 4 bases, and 2 bases lay outside the gene matches. This CDR3 has 14 amino acids. Germline assignment: CDR1 LNHDA and CDR2 SQIVND (reference sequence). The CDR3 sequence: CASSSGLAGDEQYF. DNA for the CDR3: TGTGCCAGTAGTAGTGGACTAGCGGGAGACGAGCAGTACTTC. The full variable domain, rest sourced from reference TRBV19 and TRBJ2-7, is DGGITQSPKYLFRKEGQNVTLSCEQNLNHDAMYWYRQDPGQGLRLIYYSQIVNDFQKGDIAEGYSVSREKKESFPLTVTSAQKNPTAFYLCASSSGLAGDEQYFGPGTRLTVT.

This chain links TRBV11-2 with TRBJ1-4; TRBD1 agrees at 8 bases. From germline, CDR1 is SGHAT and CDR2 FQNNGV. The junction had 6 bases not matched to a gene; V was cut back by 5 bases and J by 7 bases. The CDR3 has 14 residues. The CDR3 DNA is TGTGCCAGCAGCACCGGACAGGGCATTGAAAAACTGTTTTTT. It encodes CASSTGQGIEKLFF.

The V and J genes are TRBV11-2 and TRBJ1-3, with 7 bases lining up with TRBD1. Per germline, CDR1 SGHAT and CDR2 FQNNGV. This CDR3 is 15 amino acids long. The V and J ends lost 5 bases and 3 bases, in that order; junction bases with no gene match: 7. CDR3 sequence (DNA): TGTGCCAGCAGCCCTGACAGGGTAAATGGAAACACCATATATTTT. This gives the protein CASSPDRVNGNTIYF.

The rearrangement joins TRBV7-9 to TRBJ1-1; D might be TRBD1 (6 bases). V lost 6 bases to trimming and J lost 1 base, with 12 bases between them. Per the germline V gene, CDR1 is SEHNR and CDR2 is FQNEAQ (reference sequence). CDR3 length: 14 residues. As DNA, the CDR3 is TGTGCCAGCAGTTGGGACAATAAGAACACTGAAGCTTTCTTT. The encoded protein is CASSWDNKNTEAFF. The full variable domain, in which reference TRBV7-9 and TRBJ1-1 provide the parts outside the CDR3, is DTGVSQNPRHKITKRGQNVTFRCDPISEHNRLYWYRQTLGQGPEFLTYFQNEAQLEKSRLLSDRFSAERPKGSFSTLEIQRTEQGDSAMYLCASSWDNKNTEAFFGQGTRLTVV.

The gene calls are TRBV7-2 and TRBJ2-7, with TRBD2 matching 10 bases. The CDR3 has 15 amino acids. V was pared by 3 bases and J by 4 bases, with 6 bases of the junction left unmatched. Germline CDR1 and CDR2: SGHTA and FQGNSA. CDR3 loop: CASSLGGTSVYEQYF. CDR3 sequence (DNA): TGTGCCAGCAGCTTGGGGGGGACTAGCGTTTACGAGCAGTACTTC.

The chain employs TRBV7-8 and TRBJ2-7, with D possibly matching TRBD2 (6 bases). Per germline, CDR1 SGHVS and CDR2 FQNEAQ. V lost 5 bases and J lost 5, with 19 bases in between. The CDR3 extends over 15 amino acids. The CDR3: CASSDQGGGVHEQYF. CDR3 sequence (DNA): TGTGCCAGCAGCGATCAGGGAGGAGGGGTCCACGAGCAGTACTTC.

This rearrangement joins TRBV6-1 to TRBJ2-7; 11 bases match TRBD1. The J segment lost 3 bases and the V segment lost 1 base, leaving 5 bases of the junction unmatched. CDR3 length: 16 amino acids. CDR1 and CDR2 (germline): MNHNS, SASEGT. The CDR3 DNA sequence: TGTGCCAGCAGTGAAGTAGAGGGGACAGGGGGCTACGAGCAGTACTTC. This translates into CASSEVEGTGGYEQYF.

This CDR3 is CASSPSKVAGAGELFF. CDR3 nucleotides: TGTGCCAGCAGCCCCTCAAAGGTAGCGGGAGCCGGGGAGCTGTTTTTT. This chain connects TRBV7-2 to TRBJ2-2, with 9 positions matching TRBD2. The CDR3 consists of 16 residues. The germline gives CDR1 SGHTA, CDR2 FQGNSA. V was pared by 5 bases and J by 6 bases, with 10 bases of the junction left unmatched.

The V call is TRBV7-8, the J call TRBJ1-1; D is perhaps TRBD1 (5 bases). Germline CDR1 is SGHVS and CDR2 is FQNEAQ. V shed 1 base and J shed 0 bases, with 9 bases lying between them. The CDR3 has 15 amino acids. CDR3 in DNA: TGTGCCAGCAGCTTAGTGGGCAGGGTGAACACTGAAGCTTTCTTT. It specifies CASSLVGRVNTEAFF.

J is TRBJ1-1 and V is TRBV10-3, with D possibly TRBD1 on 5 matching bases. The CDR3 contains 15 residues. V lost 0 bases and J lost 1, with 9 bases in between. The germline gives CDR1 ENHRY, CDR2 SYGVKD. CDR3 in DNA: TGTGCCATCAGTGAGTCTCCAGGGTCGAACACTGAAGCTTTCTTT. The encoded protein is CAISESPGSNTEAFF.

The rearrangement uses TRBV7-3 and TRBJ2-5, with a weak D call TRBD2 (6 bases). Germline V gene sequence: CDR1 SGHTA, CDR2 FQGTGA. The V gene lost 0 bases and the J gene lost 2 bases, with 10 bases spanning the gap. This CDR3 spans 15 amino acids. The CDR3: CASSLTFRGQETQYF. CDR3 DNA sequence: TGTGCCAGCAGCTTAACGTTCCGGGGGCAAGAGACCCAGTACTTC. Combining the CDR3 with reference TRBV7-3 and TRBJ2-5 gives the whole variable domain GAGVSQTPSNKVTEKGKYVELRCDPISGHTALYWYRQSLGQGPEFLIYFQGTGAADDSGLPNDRFFAVRPEGSVSTLKIQRTERGDSAVYLCASSLTFRGQETQYFGPGTRLLVL.

The V and J genes are TRBV27 and TRBJ2-7, with TRBD1 identical over 8 bases. CDR1 is MNHEY and CDR2 is SMNVEV in the germline V gene (reference sequence). This CDR3 has 12 residues. J gave up 2 bases and V 9 bases, and 3 bases lay outside the gene matches. For the CDR3, the DNA is TGTGCCAGTGCGACAGGGGCCTACGAGCAGTACTTC. Its protein product is CASATGAYEQYF.

The rearrangement links TRBV15 to TRBJ1-2; weak D call: TRBD1 (5 bases). This CDR3 spans 11 amino acids. The ends were cut back, 6 bases at V and 6 bases at J, with 8 bases in the middle. Germline V gene data show CDR1 as LNHNV and CDR2 as YYDKDF (reference sequence). The CDR3 nucleotides are TGTGCCACCAGTAAGGGGAATGGCTACACCTTC. The encoded protein is CATSKGNGYTF.

This clone was counted a few times. The V call is TRBV13, the J call TRBJ1-2; no reliable D call. Germline V CDR1 and CDR2: PRHDT, FYEKMQ (reference sequence). V lost 1 base, J lost 8 bases, and 8 bases lay in between. This CDR3 has 12 amino acids. In DNA, the CDR3 is TGTGCCAGCAGCTTAGTAGGAGAGGGCTACACCTTC. Translation gives CASSLVGEGYTF.

Here the CDR3 DNA reads TGTGCCAGCAGTTTAGGGGGGCATAGCAATCAGCCCCAGCATTTT. This translates into CASSLGGHSNQPQHF. The chain employs TRBV27 and TRBJ1-5; D might be TRBD1 (6 bases). Per the germline V gene, CDR1 is MNHEY and CDR2 is SMNVEV (reference sequence). This CDR3 comprises 15 residues. V was cut by 2 bases and J by 0 bases, with 8 bases left in between.

The rearrangement links TRBV10-3 to TRBJ2-7; D is possibly TRBD1 (5 bases). Germline loops: CDR1 ENHRY, CDR2 SYGVKD. Trimming stripped 3 bases from V and 3 bases from J, with 9 bases between. This CDR3 contains 13 residues. The CDR3 coding sequence is TGTGCCATCAGTGATGCTAGGGGCTACGAGCAGTACTTC. Amino acids: CAISDARGYEQYF.

The genes are TRBV29-1 and TRBJ1-2; 8 positions match TRBD1. The V segment lost 6 bases and the J segment 6 bases; nucleotides outside the gene matches: 6. Germline CDR1 reads SQVTM; CDR2 reads ANQGSEA. CDR3 length equals 12 residues. The DNA for the CDR3 is TGCAGCGTGGACAGGGAGGGTAATGGCTACACCTTC. Translation gives CSVDREGNGYTF. The whole variable domain, filled in from reference TRBV29-1 and TRBJ1-2, reads SAVISQKPSRDICQRGTSLTIQCQVDSQVTMMFWYRQQPGQSLTLIATANQGSEATYESGFVIDKFPISRPNLTFSTLTVSNMSPEDSSIYLCSVDREGNGYTFGSGTRLTVV.

The J gene is TRBJ1-4, the V gene TRBV6-6, with 8 positions matching TRBD1. Germline V gene lookup returns CDR1 MNHNY and CDR2 SVGAGI (reference sequence). CDR3 length: 15 amino acids. Germline trimming cut 6 bases from V and 7 bases from J; bases unmatched to any gene: 10. This CDR3 reads CASRDSGGSGEKLFF. CDR3 nucleotides: TGTGCCAGCAGAGATTCAGGGGGCTCAGGTGAAAAACTGTTTTTT.

This chain joins TRBV7-9 and TRBJ1-2; D may be TRBD1 (6 bases). Germline V gene lookup returns CDR1 SEHNR and CDR2 FQNEAQ (reference sequence). The CDR3 is made up of 15 amino acids. V was shortened by 5 bases and J by 4 bases, with 17 bases between the two germline ends. The chain's CDR3 is CASSGRQGGGYGYTF. The CDR3 DNA reads TGTGCCAGCAGCGGACGACAAGGGGGAGGCTATGGCTACACCTTC.

The CDR3 is CASSLGLALTGELFF. The CDR3 bases are TGCGCCAGCAGCTTAGGACTAGCGTTAACCGGGGAGCTGTTTTTT. The J gene is TRBJ2-2, the V gene TRBV5-1; 9 nucleotides line up with TRBD2. Germline CDR1 SGHRS, CDR2 YFSETQ. This CDR3 contains 15 residues. V was pared by 2 bases and J by 5 bases, with 4 bases of the junction left unmatched.

The rearrangement links TRBV7-9 to TRBJ2-5; 9 bases are shared with TRBD1. CDR1 is SEHNR and CDR2 is FQNEAQ in the germline V gene (reference sequence). The CDR3 sequence is 16 residues long. With 6 bases clipped from V and 4 bases from J, the junction kept 12 bases outside the gene matches. CDR3 sequence (DNA): TGTGCCAGCAGTCGCATTCAGACAGGGGGACCAGAGACCCAGTACTTC. Translation gives CASSRIQTGGPETQYF.